A single sample is the source of the 18 T cell receptor beta chains below, sequenced in a study of cytomegalovirus exposure and HLA in healthy donors. PCR involved 60 Vbeta and 13 Jbeta primers. Sequencing used immunoSEQ multiplex PCR; TCRdb keeps in-frame clones, though not all of them. The sample lists 150,000 to 200,000 clones, roughly four fifths occurring once. Sequenced sample: PBMCs. Receptors originate from a man aged 45 to 65 in good health and CMV-seropositive.

This clone showed up just a few times. The rearrangement links TRBV5-4 to TRBJ2-5; the D gene is possibly TRBD1 (6 bases). Trimming shortened V by 4 bases and J by 0 bases, and 13 bases separated the two germline ends. The germline gives CDR1 SGHNT, CDR2 YYREEE (reference sequence). There are 15 residues in the CDR3. CDR3 sequence reads: CASSPGTQYQETQYF. CDR3 nucleotides: TGTGCCAGCAGCCCCGGGACACAATACCAAGAGACCCAGTACTTC.

The gene calls are TRBV9 and TRBJ2-3; 7 bases line up with TRBD2. This CDR3 has 15 amino acids. CDR1 is SGDLS, CDR2 YYNGEE, per germline. V gave up 4 bases and J gave up 1 base; unmatched junction bases: 6. The CDR3 nucleotides are TGTGCCAGCAGCCCGGGAACTAGCGGCACAGATACGCAGTATTTT. Translation gives CASSPGTSGTDTQYF.

The rearrangement links TRBV5-6 to TRBJ1-5; D uncertain. From germline, CDR1 is SGHDT and CDR2 YYEEEE. V was clipped by 0 bases and J by 7 bases, with 11 bases between them. The CDR3 has 14 residues. The CDR3 protein is CASSLDGKPQPQHF. The CDR3, as DNA: TGTGCCAGCAGCTTGGACGGGAAGCCACAGCCCCAGCATTTT.

To note about this clone: Additional DNA sequences in this sample encode the identical CDR3. This chain links TRBV18 with TRBJ1-1; 9 bases align to TRBD1. CDR1 and CDR2 (germline): KGHSH, LQKENI. The CDR3 spans 15 residues. V gave up 3 bases and J gave up 0 bases; unmatched junction bases: 2. The CDR3 region has the DNA TGTGCCAGCTCACCGGGACAGGGAATGAACACTGAAGCTTTCTTT. Residues: CASSPGQGMNTEAFF. The complete variable domain, with remaining parts taken from reference TRBV18 and TRBJ1-1, reads NAGVMQNPRHLVRRRGQEARLRCSPMKGHSHVYWYRQLPEEGLKFMVYLQKENIIDESGMPKERFSAEFPKEGPSILRIQQVVRGDSAAYFCASSPGQGMNTEAFFGQGTRLTVV.

The V and J genes are TRBV30 and TRBJ2-5; TRBD1 agrees at 8 bases. V lost 2 bases and J lost 3; bases outside the gene matches: 11. This CDR3 region has 16 residues. The germline V gene has CDR1 GTSNPN and CDR2 SVGIG (reference sequence). The CDR3 is CAWSTAAGQAKETQYF. CDR3 coding DNA: TGTGCCTGGAGTACTGCGGCGGGACAGGCGAAAGAGACCCAGTACTTC.

The chain joins TRBV7-2 to TRBJ2-2; D ambiguous. Germline V CDR1 and CDR2: SGHTA, FQGNSA. The CDR3 is made up of 13 amino acids. Trimming removed 5 bases at V and 4 bases at J, with 8 bases between. In DNA form, the CDR3 reads TGTGCCAGCAGCCCCCTTAGCACCGGGGAGCTGTTTTTT. Its protein is CASSPLSTGELFF.

This chain uses TRBV6-1 with TRBJ2-3; TRBD1 agrees at 8 bases. Germline V gene data show CDR1 as MNHNS and CDR2 as SASEGT. The J segment lost 1 base and the V segment lost 7 bases, leaving 4 bases of the junction unmatched. The CDR3 totals 14 residues. The CDR3 loop reads CASTQTGGTDTQYF. The CDR3, as DNA: TGTGCCAGCACGCAGACAGGGGGCACAGATACGCAGTATTTT.

The rearrangement joins TRBV19 to TRBJ1-2; D is possibly TRBD1 (6 bases). V dropped 2 bases and J dropped 5 bases, with 12 bases sitting between them. This CDR3 is built from 14 residues. CDR1 and CDR2 from the germline V gene are LNHDA and SQIVND (reference sequence). This CDR3 is CASSIIQGGYGYTF. The CDR3 DNA sequence: TGTGCCAGTAGTATAATACAGGGCGGTTATGGCTACACCTTC.

The chain is built from TRBV7-2 and TRBJ1-2, with unresolved D. CDR1 SGHTA and CDR2 FQGNSA come from the germline V gene. The CDR3 totals 16 residues. V was pared by 5 bases and J by 4 bases, with 20 bases between. CDR3: CASSLLGSVNSYGYTF. For the CDR3, the DNA is TGTGCCAGCAGCCTCCTTGGGAGTGTAAACAGCTATGGCTACACCTTC.

The V call is TRBV9, the J call TRBJ2-3; 10 nucleotides align to TRBD2. The germline CDR1 and CDR2 sequences are SGDLS and YYNGEE. The CDR3 is 16 amino acids. After removal of 4 bases from V and 6 bases from J, the junction contained 11 bases not matched to a gene. The CDR3 sequence: CASSPVGSGGADTQYF. In nucleotides, the CDR3 is TGTGCCAGCAGCCCGGTGGGGAGCGGGGGGGCCGATACGCAGTATTTT. Full variable domain (missing parts from reference TRBV9 and TRBJ2-3): DSGVTQTPKHLITATGQRVTLRCSPRSGDLSVYWYQQSLDQGLQFLIQYYNGEERAKGNILERFSAQQFPDLHSELNLSSLELGDSALYFCASSPVGSGGADTQYFGPGTRLTVL.

This chain uses TRBV9 with TRBJ2-3; 9 nucleotides line up with TRBD2. Trimming cost V 1 base and J 2 bases; bases outside gene matches: 5. Germline CDR1 and CDR2: SGDLS and YYNGEE. This CDR3 region has 16 residues. The CDR3 DNA is TGTGCCAGCAGCGTATATCTAGCGGGACCCACAGATACGCAGTATTTT. Encoded protein: CASSVYLAGPTDTQYF.

This clone occurred a few times. V usage is TRBV6-6 and J usage is TRBJ2-7; TRBD1 matches at 7 bases. This CDR3 region has 14 residues. Germline values: CDR1 MNHNY, CDR2 SVGAGI (reference sequence). After removal of 2 bases from V and 3 bases from J, the junction contained 4 bases not matched to a gene. CDR3 sequence: CASSYRSGGYEQYF. The CDR3 region has the DNA TGTGCCAGCAGTTACCGCTCAGGGGGCTACGAGCAGTACTTC.

This clone was seen only once. CDR3 protein: CASSGSTGLAADNEQFF. The DNA for the CDR3 is TGCGCCAGCAGTGGATCAACAGGACTAGCGGCTGACAATGAGCAGTTCTTC. The chain combines TRBV10-1 with TRBJ2-1; 10 bases match TRBD2. CDR3 length equals 17 residues. Germline V gene lookup returns CDR1 WNHNN and CDR2 SYGVQD (reference sequence). The junction had 11 bases not matched to a gene; V was cut back by 4 bases and J by 5 bases.

This chain links TRBV9 with TRBJ2-1; 9 bases are a match to TRBD1. The J segment lost 9 bases and the V segment lost 4 bases, leaving 11 bases of the junction unmatched. CDR1 and CDR2 from the germline V gene are SGDLS and YYNGEE. The CDR3 totals 15 residues. The CDR3 reads CASSPGTGWNSEQFF. In DNA, the CDR3 is TGTGCCAGCAGCCCTGGGACAGGGTGGAATTCTGAGCAGTTCTTC.

The V call is TRBV4-2, the J call TRBJ2-1; TRBD2 might be the D (6 bases). The CDR3 loop spans 13 amino acids. Trimming shortened V by 3 bases and J by 8 bases, and 11 bases separated the two germline ends. The germline gives CDR1 LGHNA, CDR2 YNFKEQ. DNA for the CDR3: TGTGCCAGCAGCCAGACTAGATCGCATGAGCAGTTCTTC. Translation: CASSQTRSHEQFF.

The chain is built from TRBV29-1 and TRBJ2-5; D is perhaps TRBD2 (6 bases). Germline CDR1 is SQVTM and CDR2 is ANQGSEA. V was cut by 4 bases and J by 5 bases, with 11 bases left in between. CDR3 length equals 12 residues. The CDR3 sequence is CSVGRGTETQYF. The DNA for the CDR3 is TGCAGCGTTGGGCGGGGAACGGAGACCCAGTACTTC.

DNA of the CDR3: TGCAGCACGAAGACAGGGGTTGACACTGAAGCTTTCTTT. Amino acid sequence: CSTKTGVDTEAFF. The chain carries TRBV29-1 and TRBJ1-1, with 8 bases aligning to TRBD1. Germline values: CDR1 SQVTM, CDR2 ANQGSEA. The CDR3 has 13 residues. The V gene end was trimmed by 8 bases and the J gene end by 3 bases; junction bases not matched to a gene: 8.

The CDR3 region is CAWSGGDRSPSYEQYF. The CDR3 DNA sequence: TGTGCCTGGAGTGGAGGGGACAGGTCTCCGTCCTACGAGCAGTACTTC. This chain connects TRBV30 to TRBJ2-7, with 8 bases identical to TRBD1. CDR3 size: 16 residues. Germline loops: CDR1 GTSNPN, CDR2 SVGIG (reference sequence). The J segment lost 1 base and the V segment lost 1 base, leaving 9 bases of the junction unmatched. The full variable domain, rest sourced from reference TRBV30 and TRBJ2-7, is SQTIHQWPATLVQPVGSPLSLECTVEGTSNPNLYWYRQAAGRGLQLLFYSVGIGQISSEVPQNLSASRPQDRQFILSSKKLLLSDSGFYLCAWSGGDRSPSYEQYFGPGTRLTVT.